The 13 T cell receptor beta chains in this list originate from one sample, sequenced in a study of blood T cell repertoires in COVID-19. The assay was immunoSEQ multiplex PCR, and TCRdb's table has in-frame clones only and misses some. Of tens of thousands of clones in the sample, roughly three quarters were seen once. Sequencing was done on a sample of peripheral blood. The receptors come from a man between 65 and 79 years old with COVID-19, enrolled during active disease.

The chain uses TRBV19 and TRBJ1-2; possibly TRBD1 for D (6 bases). Trimming left V 4 bases short and J 5 bases short, with 14 bases between. This CDR3 spans 14 amino acids. The germline V gene encodes CDR1 LNHDA and CDR2 SQIVND (reference sequence). Here the CDR3 reads CASSNGGGYYGYTF. For the CDR3, the DNA is TGTGCCAGTAGTAATGGGGGCGGCTATTATGGCTACACCTTC.

The V call is TRBV28, the J call TRBJ1-3; D may be TRBD1 (6 bases). In germline, CDR1 is MDHEN, CDR2 SYDVKM. V gave up 3 bases and J gave up 6 bases, with 21 bases separating them. The CDR3 runs 17 residues. CDR3 in amino acids: CASSLSGLGRGKNTIYF. CDR3 nucleotide sequence: TGTGCCAGCAGTTTGTCGGGATTGGGCAGGGGAAAAAACACCATATATTTT.

The chain is built from TRBV10-3 and TRBJ2-2; 9 nucleotides match TRBD1. The CDR3 contains 13 residues. V lost 7 bases, J lost 4 bases, and 1 base stayed unmatched. CDR1 ENHRY and CDR2 SYGVKD come from the germline V gene. CDR3 loop: CAINRGLTGELFF. The DNA for the CDR3 is TGTGCCATCAACAGGGGGCTCACCGGGGAGCTGTTTTTT.

The chain couples TRBV5-6 to TRBJ1-5; 7 bases align to TRBD1. Trimming cost V 3 bases and J 3 bases; bases outside gene matches: 3. Germline loops: CDR1 SGHDT, CDR2 YYEEEE. The CDR3 covers 14 residues. CDR3 amino acids: CASSSGQLNQPQHF. The DNA for the CDR3 is TGTGCCAGCAGCTCGGGACAGCTCAATCAGCCCCAGCATTTT.

The sample holds a few counts of this clone. The V call is TRBV19, the J call TRBJ2-7; 14 bases align to TRBD2. Trimming at V came to 4 bases and at J to 2 bases, leaving 4 bases not matched to a gene. The CDR3 is made up of 16 amino acids. The germline gives CDR1 LNHDA, CDR2 SQIVND (reference sequence). CDR3 coding DNA: TGTGCCAGTAGTAGGGGACTAGCGGGAGTTACCTACGAGCAGTACTTC. Translated: CASSRGLAGVTYEQYF.

A few counts support this clone. The chain recombines TRBV27 with TRBJ2-1; 7 positions agree with TRBD2. After removal of 2 bases from V and 1 base from J, the junction contained 8 bases not matched to a gene. CDR1 is MNHEY and CDR2 is SMNVEV in the germline V gene (reference sequence). This CDR3 is 17 amino acids long. For the CDR3, the DNA is TGTGCCAGCAGTTTAAGATTATTAGCGGGTTCCTACAATGAGCAGTTCTTC. Translating gives CASSLRLLAGSYNEQFF.

CDR3 nucleotide sequence: TGTGCTAGTGGTCAGGGGGGGAACACTGAAGCTTTCTTT. Protein product: CASGQGGNTEAFF. This chain joins TRBV12-5 and TRBJ1-1; 7 nucleotides match TRBD1. This CDR3 contains 13 residues. CDR1 and CDR2 from the germline V gene are LGHNT and FRNRAP. With V trimmed by 5 bases and J by 1 base, 1 base remained unmatched.

This clone was recorded once. This chain links TRBV28 with TRBJ2-2; 7 bases are a match to TRBD1. Germline CDR1 reads MDHEN; CDR2 reads SYDVKM. Trimming removed 6 bases from V and 0 bases from J; junction bases left unmatched: 4. This CDR3 has 15 amino acids. The CDR3 loop reads CASRRTGPNTGELFF. CDR3 nucleotide sequence: TGTGCCAGCAGACGGACAGGACCGAACACCGGGGAGCTGTTTTTT.

This chain links TRBV6-6 with TRBJ1-5; 7 bases map to TRBD1. V dropped 8 bases and J dropped 7; count of bases not matched to a gene: 17. The CDR3 is 16 residues long. Germline loops: CDR1 MNHNY, CDR2 SVGAGI (reference sequence). CDR3 bases: TGTGCCAGCTCCCATGAAAGGGGGCAGGGTGGCCAGCCCCAGCATTTT. Translated: CASSHERGQGGQPQHF.

This clone turned up a few times. The J gene is TRBJ1-2, the V gene TRBV30; 8 nucleotides line up with TRBD1. V lost 5 bases, J lost 7 bases, and 12 bases stayed unmatched. Looked up from germline, CDR1 is GTSNPN and CDR2 is SVGIG (reference sequence). The length of the CDR3 is 14 residues. The CDR3 is CAWEKRRTGPGYTF. CDR3 DNA: TGTGCCTGGGAGAAACGGAGGACAGGGCCTGGCTACACCTTC.

The chain is built from TRBV9 and TRBJ2-1, with D possibly TRBD2 on 5 matching bases. Trimming left V 4 bases short and J 4 bases short, with 18 bases between. CDR1 and CDR2 from the germline V gene are SGDLS and YYNGEE. CDR3 length: 16 amino acids. CDR3 residues: CASSPNSVPGYNEQFF. In DNA, the CDR3 is TGTGCCAGCAGCCCTAACTCGGTCCCGGGGTACAATGAGCAGTTCTTC. The whole variable domain, remainder taken from reference TRBV9 and TRBJ2-1, is DSGVTQTPKHLITATGQRVTLRCSPRSGDLSVYWYQQSLDQGLQFLIQYYNGEERAKGNILERFSAQQFPDLHSELNLSSLELGDSALYFCASSPNSVPGYNEQFFGPGTRLTVL.

On this clone: Because the CDR3's place on the DNA is in doubt, the DNA is left out and the CDR3 is given as listed by TCRdb. J is TRBJ2-2 and V is TRBV28; TRBD1, as called in the table, went unchecked against the DNA. In germline, CDR1 is MDHEN, CDR2 SYDVKM. The CDR3 is made up of 17 amino acids, end residues included. CDR3 amino acids: CASSSSGQGPRTGELFF.

This clone appeared a single time. V is TRBV6-5 and J is TRBJ1-6; 9 nucleotides align to TRBD1. This CDR3 region has 15 residues. Germline values: CDR1 MNHEY, CDR2 SVGAGI. V gave up 6 bases and J gave up 6 bases; unmatched junction bases: 6. CDR3 DNA: TGTGCCAGCAGCCCCGGACAGGGGTCTAATTCACCCCTCCACTTT. Residues: CASSPGQGSNSPLHF.